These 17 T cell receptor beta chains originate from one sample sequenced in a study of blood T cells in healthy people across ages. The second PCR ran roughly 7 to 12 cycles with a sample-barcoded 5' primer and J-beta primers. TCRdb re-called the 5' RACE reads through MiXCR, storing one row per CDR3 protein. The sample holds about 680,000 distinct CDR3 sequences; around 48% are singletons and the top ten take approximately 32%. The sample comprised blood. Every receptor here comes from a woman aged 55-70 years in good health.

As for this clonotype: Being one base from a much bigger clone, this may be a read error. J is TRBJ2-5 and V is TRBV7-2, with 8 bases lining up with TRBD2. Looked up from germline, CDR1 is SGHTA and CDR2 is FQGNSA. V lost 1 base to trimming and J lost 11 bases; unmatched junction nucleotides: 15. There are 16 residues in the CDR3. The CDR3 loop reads CASSLVTGPAGEEQYF. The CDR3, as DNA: TGTGCCAGCAGCTTAGTCACAGGACCAGCGGGAGAAGAGCAGTACTTC.

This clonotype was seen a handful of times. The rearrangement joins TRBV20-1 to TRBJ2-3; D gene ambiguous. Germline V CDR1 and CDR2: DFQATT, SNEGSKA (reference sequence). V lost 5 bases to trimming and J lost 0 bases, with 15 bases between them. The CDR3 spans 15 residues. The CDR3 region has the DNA TGCAGTGCTGGCGACGTTGTCAGGAGCACAGATACGCAGTATTTT. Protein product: CSAGDVVRSTDTQYF.

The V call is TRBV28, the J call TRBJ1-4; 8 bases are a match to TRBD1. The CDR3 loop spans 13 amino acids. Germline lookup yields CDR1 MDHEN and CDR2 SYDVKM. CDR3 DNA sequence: TGTGCAACGACCGGGACAGGACGCGAAAAACTGTTTTTT. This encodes CATTGTGREKLFF.

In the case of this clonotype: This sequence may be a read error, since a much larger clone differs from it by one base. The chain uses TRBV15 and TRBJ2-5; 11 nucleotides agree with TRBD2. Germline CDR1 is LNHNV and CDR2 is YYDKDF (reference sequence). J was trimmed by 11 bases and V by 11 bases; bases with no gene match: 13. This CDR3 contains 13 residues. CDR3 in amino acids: CASTSGSRNEQYF. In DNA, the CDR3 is TGTGCCTCCACTAGCGGGAGCCGCAATGAGCAGTACTTC.

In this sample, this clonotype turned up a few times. CDR3 protein: CASRTQISSYEQYF. The CDR3 DNA follows: TGCGCCAGCCGCACTCAGATAAGCTCCTACGAGCAGTACTTC. The V call is TRBV4-3, the J call TRBJ2-7; D is unclear. This CDR3 comprises 14 residues. Germline CDR1 and CDR2: LGHNA and YSLEER. Trimming removed 8 bases at V and 0 bases at J, with 14 bases between.

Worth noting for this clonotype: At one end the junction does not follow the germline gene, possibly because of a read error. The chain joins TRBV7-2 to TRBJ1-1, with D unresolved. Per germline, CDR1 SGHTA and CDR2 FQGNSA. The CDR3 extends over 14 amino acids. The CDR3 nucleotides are TGTGCCAGCAGCCTAGCCCCGAGAGGGCCTGAAGCTTTCTTT. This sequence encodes CASSLAPRGPEAFF.

CDR3 protein: CSRGDRSSSYNEQYF. CDR3 DNA sequence: TGCAGTAGAGGGGACAGGTCAAGCTCCTACAATGAGCAGTACTTC. This rearrangement joins TRBV20-1 to TRBJ2-1; 8 bases agree with TRBD1. Near its end, the DNA agrees better with TRBJ2-7, so the J call may be wrong. This CDR3 has 15 residues. Germline-derived CDR1 and CDR2 are DFQATT and SNEGSKA (reference sequence).

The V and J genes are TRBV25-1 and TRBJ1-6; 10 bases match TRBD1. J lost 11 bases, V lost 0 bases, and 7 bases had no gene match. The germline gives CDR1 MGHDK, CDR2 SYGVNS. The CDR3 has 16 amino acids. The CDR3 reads CASSEYTGQGNPPLHF. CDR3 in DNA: TGTGCCAGCAGTGAATATACGGGACAGGGGAATCCACCCCTCCACTTT.

The CDR3 bases are TGTGCCAGCAGCTTAATCTTGGGGAACAATGAGCAGTTCTTC. It specifies CASSLILGNNEQFF. The chain couples TRBV7-2 to TRBJ2-1, with D unresolved. The CDR3 consists of 14 residues. V was shortened by 2 bases and J by 5 bases, with 10 bases between the two germline ends. Germline assignment: CDR1 SGHTA and CDR2 FQGNSA.

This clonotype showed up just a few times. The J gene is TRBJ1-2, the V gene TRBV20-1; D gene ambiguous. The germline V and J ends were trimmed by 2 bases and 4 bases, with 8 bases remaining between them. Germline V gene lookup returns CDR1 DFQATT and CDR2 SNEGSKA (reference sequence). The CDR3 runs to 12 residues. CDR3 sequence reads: CSARTPTYGYTF. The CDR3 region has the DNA TGCAGTGCTAGAACACCTACCTATGGCTACACCTTC.

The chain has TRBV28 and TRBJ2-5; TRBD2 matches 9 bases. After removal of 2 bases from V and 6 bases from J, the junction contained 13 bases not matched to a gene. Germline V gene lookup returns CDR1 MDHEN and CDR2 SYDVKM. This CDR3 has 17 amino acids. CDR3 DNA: TGTGCCAGCAGTTTACGTTCTTGGCGGGAGGGTGCCAAGACCCAGTACTTC. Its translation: CASSLRSWREGAKTQYF.

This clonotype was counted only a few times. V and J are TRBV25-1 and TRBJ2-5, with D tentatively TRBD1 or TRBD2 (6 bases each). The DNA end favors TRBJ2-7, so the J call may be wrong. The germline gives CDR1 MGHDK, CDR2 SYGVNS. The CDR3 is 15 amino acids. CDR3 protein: CASSDPGALAYEQYF. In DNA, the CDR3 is TGTGCCAGCAGTGATCCGGGGGCGTTAGCCTACGAGCAGTACTTC.

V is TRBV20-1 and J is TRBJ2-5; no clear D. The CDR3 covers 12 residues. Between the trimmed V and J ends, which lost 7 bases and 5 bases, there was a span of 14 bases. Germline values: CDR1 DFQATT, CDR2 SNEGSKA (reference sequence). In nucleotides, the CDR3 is TGCAGTGTCAGCCCTAGAGAGGAGACCCAGTACTTC. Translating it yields CSVSPREETQYF.

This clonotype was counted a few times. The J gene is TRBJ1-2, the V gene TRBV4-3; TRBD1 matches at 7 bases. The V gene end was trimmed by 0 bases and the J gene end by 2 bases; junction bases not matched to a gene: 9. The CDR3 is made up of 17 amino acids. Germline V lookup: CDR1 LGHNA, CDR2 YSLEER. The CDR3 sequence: CASSQEVVGTENYGYTF. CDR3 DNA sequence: TGCGCCAGCAGCCAAGAGGTTGTGGGGACAGAGAACTATGGCTACACCTTC.

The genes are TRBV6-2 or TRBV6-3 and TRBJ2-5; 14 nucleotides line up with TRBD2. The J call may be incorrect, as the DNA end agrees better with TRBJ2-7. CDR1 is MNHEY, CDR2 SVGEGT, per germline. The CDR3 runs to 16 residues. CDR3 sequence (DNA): TGTGCCAGCACTCCCCTTGGGACTAGCGGGAGACACGAGCAGTACTTC. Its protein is CASTPLGTSGRHEQYF.

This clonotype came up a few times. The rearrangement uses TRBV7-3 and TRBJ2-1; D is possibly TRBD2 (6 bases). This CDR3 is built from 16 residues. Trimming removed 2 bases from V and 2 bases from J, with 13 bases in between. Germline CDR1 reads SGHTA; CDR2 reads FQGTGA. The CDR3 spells CASSLHSGGTYNEQFF. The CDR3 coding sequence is TGTGCCAGCAGCTTACATTCAGGAGGGACCTACAATGAGCAGTTCTTC.

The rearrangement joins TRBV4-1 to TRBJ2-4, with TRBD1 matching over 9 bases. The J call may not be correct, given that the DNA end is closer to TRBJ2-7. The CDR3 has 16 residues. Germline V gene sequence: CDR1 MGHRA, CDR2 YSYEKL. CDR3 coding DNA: TGCGCCAGCAGCCAAGGGACGGGACAGGGTATGTACGAGCAGTACTTC. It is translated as CASSQGTGQGMYEQYF.